These 2 T cell receptor beta chains share one sample of origin, sequenced in a study of shared clonotypes between healthy human individuals. The repertoire was sequenced with immunoSEQ multiplex PCR; TCRdb's copy has only in-frame clones and lacks some. The sample has approximately 100,000 clones, approximately 70% seen once. The sequenced material came from memory CD8+ T cells sorted from blood. The subset is: CD45RO+ cells pooled with CCR7-negative TemRA cells. The receptors derive from a woman in her thirties in good health.

This chain uses TRBV6-5 with TRBJ2-2; D unresolved. The V gene's germline CDR1 is MNHEY and CDR2 SVGAGI. This CDR3 is 15 amino acids long. Trimming removed 0 bases at V and 6 bases at J, with 11 bases between. The CDR3 DNA sequence: TGTGCCAGCAGTTACTCGCCTCGTTCGGCCGGGGAGCTGTTTTTT. As protein: CASSYSPRSAGELFF.

The count of this clone is one. This sequence joins TRBV7-9 and TRBJ1-1; no definite D call. Deletions cut 1 base from V and 5 bases from J, with 17 bases between. Germline V lookup: CDR1 SEHNR, CDR2 FQNEAQ (reference sequence). The CDR3 spans 16 residues. The CDR3 sequence is CASSLGTILPQTEAFF. In DNA, the CDR3 is TGTGCCAGCAGCTTAGGGACCATCCTTCCCCAGACTGAAGCTTTCTTT.